This paragraph reports one T cell receptor (beta chain). These data originate in a study of blood T cell repertoires in COVID-19. The repertoire was sequenced with immunoSEQ multiplex PCR; TCRdb's copy has only in-frame clones and lacks some. The sample holds around 77,000 clones, 85% to 90% seen once. The CDR3 consists of 13 residues. The germline V gene encodes CDR1 SEHNR and CDR2 FQNEAQ (reference sequence). V dropped 5 bases and J dropped 7; count of bases not matched to a gene: 5. Sample: peripheral blood. The clonotype comes from a man in his 70s with active or convalescent COVID-19. The chain recombines TRBV7-9 with TRBJ1-2, with TRBD1 matching over 9 bases. The DNA for the CDR3 is TGTGCCAGCAGCCAACAGGGGGCTAGTGGCTACACCTTC. Amino acids: CASSQQGASGYTF.